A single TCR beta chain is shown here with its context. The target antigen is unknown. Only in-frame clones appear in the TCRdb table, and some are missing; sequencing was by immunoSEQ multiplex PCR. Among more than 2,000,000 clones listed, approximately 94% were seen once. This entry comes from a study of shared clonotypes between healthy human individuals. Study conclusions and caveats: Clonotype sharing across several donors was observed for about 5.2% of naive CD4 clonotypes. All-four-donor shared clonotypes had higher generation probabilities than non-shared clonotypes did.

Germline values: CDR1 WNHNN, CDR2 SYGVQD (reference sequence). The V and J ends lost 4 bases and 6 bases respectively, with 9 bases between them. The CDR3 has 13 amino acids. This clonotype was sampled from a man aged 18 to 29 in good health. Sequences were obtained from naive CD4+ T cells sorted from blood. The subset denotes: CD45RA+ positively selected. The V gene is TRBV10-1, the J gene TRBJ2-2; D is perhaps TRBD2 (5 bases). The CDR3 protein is CASSALESGELFF. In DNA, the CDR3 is TGCGCCAGCAGTGCACTAGAGTCCGGGGAGCTGTTTTTT.